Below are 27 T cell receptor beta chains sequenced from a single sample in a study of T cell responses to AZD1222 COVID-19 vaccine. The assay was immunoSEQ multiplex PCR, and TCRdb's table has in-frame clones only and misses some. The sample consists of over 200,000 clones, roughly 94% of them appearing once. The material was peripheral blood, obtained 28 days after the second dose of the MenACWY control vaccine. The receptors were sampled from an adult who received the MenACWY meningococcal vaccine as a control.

For the CDR3, the DNA is TGTGCCAGCAGCTTGGGGACTAGACGTGTCCAAGAGACCCAGTACTTC. Translation: CASSLGTRRVQETQYF. The chain has TRBV13 and TRBJ2-5; 8 positions agree with TRBD2. The CDR3 totals 16 residues. V lost 3 bases to trimming and J lost 1 base; unmatched junction nucleotides: 7. The germline V gene encodes CDR1 PRHDT and CDR2 FYEKMQ (reference sequence).

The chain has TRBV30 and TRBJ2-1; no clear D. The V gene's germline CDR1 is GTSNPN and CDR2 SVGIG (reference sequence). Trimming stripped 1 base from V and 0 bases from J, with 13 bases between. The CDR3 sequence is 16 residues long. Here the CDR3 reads CAWSGHSLDSYNEQFF. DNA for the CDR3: TGTGCCTGGAGTGGGCACAGTCTTGACTCCTACAATGAGCAGTTCTTC.

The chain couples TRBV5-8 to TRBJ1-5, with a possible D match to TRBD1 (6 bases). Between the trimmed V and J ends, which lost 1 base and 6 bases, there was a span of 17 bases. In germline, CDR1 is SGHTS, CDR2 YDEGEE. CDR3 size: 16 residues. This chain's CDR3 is CASSLTGTGPGQPQHF. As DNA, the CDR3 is TGTGCCAGCAGCTTGACCGGAACAGGGCCAGGTCAGCCCCAGCATTTT.

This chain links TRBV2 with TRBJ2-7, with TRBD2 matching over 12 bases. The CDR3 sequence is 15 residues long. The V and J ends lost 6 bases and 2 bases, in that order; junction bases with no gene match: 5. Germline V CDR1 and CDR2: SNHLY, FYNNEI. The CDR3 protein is CASSPPSGGAYEQYF. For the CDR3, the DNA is TGTGCCAGCAGCCCCCCTAGCGGGGGGGCCTACGAGCAGTACTTC.

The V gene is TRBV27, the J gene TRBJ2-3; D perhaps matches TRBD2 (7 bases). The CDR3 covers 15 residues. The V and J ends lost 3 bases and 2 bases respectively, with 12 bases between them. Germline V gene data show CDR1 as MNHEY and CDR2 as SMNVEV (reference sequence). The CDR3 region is CASSLRGGHTDTQYF. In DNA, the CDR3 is TGTGCCAGCAGTTTGAGGGGGGGCCACACAGATACGCAGTATTTT.

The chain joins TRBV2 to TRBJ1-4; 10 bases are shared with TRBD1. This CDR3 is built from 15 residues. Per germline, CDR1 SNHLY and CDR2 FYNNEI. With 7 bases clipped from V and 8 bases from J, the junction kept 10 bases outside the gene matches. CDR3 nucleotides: TGTGCCAGCACCCCGTTAGGGGACAGGGGCGAAAAACTGTTTTTT. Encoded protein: CASTPLGDRGEKLFF.

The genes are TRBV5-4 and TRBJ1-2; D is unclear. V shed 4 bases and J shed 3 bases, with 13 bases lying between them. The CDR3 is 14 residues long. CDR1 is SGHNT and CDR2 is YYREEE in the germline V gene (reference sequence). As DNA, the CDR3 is TGTGCCAGCAGCCCCGGCGGAGAAGACTATGGCTACACCTTC. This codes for CASSPGGEDYGYTF.

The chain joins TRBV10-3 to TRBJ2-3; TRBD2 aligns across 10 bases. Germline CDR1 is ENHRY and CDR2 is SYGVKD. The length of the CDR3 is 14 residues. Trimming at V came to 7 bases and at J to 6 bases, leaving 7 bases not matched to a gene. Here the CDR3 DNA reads TGTGCCATCATGGCTAGCGGGGGAGGGGATACGCAGTATTTT. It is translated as CAIMASGGGDTQYF.

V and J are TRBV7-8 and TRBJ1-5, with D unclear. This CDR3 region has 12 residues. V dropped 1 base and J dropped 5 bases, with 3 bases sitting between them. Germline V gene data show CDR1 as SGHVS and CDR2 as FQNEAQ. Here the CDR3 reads CASSLVDQPQHF. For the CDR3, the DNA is TGTGCCAGCAGCTTAGTGGATCAGCCCCAGCATTTT. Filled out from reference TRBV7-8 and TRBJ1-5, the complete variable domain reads GAGVSQSPRYKVAKRGQDVALRCDPISGHVSLFWYQQALGQGPEFLTYFQNEAQLDKSGLPSDRFFAERPEGSVSTLKIQRTQQEDSAVYLCASSLVDQPQHFGDGTRLSIL.

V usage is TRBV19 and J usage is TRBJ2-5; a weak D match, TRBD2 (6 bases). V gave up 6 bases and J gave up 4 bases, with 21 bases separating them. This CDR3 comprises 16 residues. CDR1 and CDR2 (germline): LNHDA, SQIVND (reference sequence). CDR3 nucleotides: TGTGCCAGTAGCGATATATTGGAGGGCGGTGGAGAGACCCAGTACTTC. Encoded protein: CASSDILEGGGETQYF.

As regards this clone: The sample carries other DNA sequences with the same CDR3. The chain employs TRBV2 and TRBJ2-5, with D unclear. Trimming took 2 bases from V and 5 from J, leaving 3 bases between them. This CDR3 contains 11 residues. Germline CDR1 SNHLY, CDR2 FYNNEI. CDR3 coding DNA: TGTGCCAGCAGTGAAAGGGAGACCCAGTACTTC. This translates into CASSERETQYF. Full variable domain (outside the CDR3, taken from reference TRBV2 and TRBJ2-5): EPEVTQTPSHQVTQMGQEVILRCVPISNHLYFYWYRQILGQKVEFLVSFYNNEISEKSEIFDDQFSVERPDGSNFTLKIRSTKLEDSAMYFCASSERETQYFGPGTRLLVL.

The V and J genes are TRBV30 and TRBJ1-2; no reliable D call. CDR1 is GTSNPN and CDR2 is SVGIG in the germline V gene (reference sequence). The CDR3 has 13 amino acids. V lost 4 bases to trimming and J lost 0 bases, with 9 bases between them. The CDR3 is CAWNAAANYGYTF. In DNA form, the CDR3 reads TGTGCCTGGAACGCGGCCGCTAACTATGGCTACACCTTC.

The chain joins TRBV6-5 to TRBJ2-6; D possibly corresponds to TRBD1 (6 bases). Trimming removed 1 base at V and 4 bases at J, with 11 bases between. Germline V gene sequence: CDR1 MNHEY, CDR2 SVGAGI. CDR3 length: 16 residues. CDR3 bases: TGTGCCAGCAGTTACTATCCAGGGGAAGGGGCCAACGTCCTGACTTTC. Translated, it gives CASSYYPGEGANVLTF.

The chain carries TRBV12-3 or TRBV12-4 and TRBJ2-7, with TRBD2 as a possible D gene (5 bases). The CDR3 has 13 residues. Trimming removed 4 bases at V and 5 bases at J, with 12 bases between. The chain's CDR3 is CASSWRTLNEQYF. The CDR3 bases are TGTGCCAGCAGTTGGAGGACTCTTAACGAGCAGTACTTC.

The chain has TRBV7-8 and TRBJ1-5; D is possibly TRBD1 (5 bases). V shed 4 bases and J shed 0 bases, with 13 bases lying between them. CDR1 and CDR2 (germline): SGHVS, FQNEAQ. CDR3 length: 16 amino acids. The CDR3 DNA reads TGTGCCAGCAGCTCAGAGGGGCTTTATAGCAATCAGCCCCAGCATTTT. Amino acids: CASSSEGLYSNQPQHF. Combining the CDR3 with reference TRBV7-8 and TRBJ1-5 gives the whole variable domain GAGVSQSPRYKVAKRGQDVALRCDPISGHVSLFWYQQALGQGPEFLTYFQNEAQLDKSGLPSDRFFAERPEGSVSTLKIQRTQQEDSAVYLCASSSEGLYSNQPQHFGDGTRLSIL.

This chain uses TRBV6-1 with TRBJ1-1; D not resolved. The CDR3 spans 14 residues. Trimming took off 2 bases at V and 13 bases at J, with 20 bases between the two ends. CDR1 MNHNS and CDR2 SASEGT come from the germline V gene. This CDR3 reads CASSELSGSPLFFF. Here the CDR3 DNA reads TGTGCCAGCAGTGAACTATCGGGGAGCCCTCTGTTTTTCTTT.

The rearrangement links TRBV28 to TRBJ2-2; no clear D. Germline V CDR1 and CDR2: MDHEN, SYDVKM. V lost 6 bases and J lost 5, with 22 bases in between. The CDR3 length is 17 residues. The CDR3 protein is CASSSNSYSIVTGELFF. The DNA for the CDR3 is TGTGCCAGCAGCTCCAATTCCTACTCCATAGTAACCGGGGAGCTGTTTTTT.

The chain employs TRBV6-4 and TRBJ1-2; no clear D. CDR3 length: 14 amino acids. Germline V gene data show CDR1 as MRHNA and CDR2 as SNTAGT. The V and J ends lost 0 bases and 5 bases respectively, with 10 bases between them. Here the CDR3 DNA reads TGTGCCAGCAGTGACTCGGCGTTTGATTATGGCTACACCTTC. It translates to CASSDSAFDYGYTF.

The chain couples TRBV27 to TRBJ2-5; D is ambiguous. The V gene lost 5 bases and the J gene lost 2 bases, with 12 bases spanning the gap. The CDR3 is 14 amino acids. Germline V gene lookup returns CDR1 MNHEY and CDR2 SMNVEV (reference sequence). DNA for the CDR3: TGTGCCAGCAGTGGATGGGCACGGCAAGAGACCCAGTACTTC. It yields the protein CASSGWARQETQYF.

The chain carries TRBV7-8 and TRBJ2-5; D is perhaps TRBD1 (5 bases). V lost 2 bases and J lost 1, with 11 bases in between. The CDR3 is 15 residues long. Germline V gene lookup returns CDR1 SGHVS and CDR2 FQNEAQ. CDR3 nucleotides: TGTGCCAGCAGCTTACTTACAGGAATCCAAGAGACCCAGTACTTC. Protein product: CASSLLTGIQETQYF.

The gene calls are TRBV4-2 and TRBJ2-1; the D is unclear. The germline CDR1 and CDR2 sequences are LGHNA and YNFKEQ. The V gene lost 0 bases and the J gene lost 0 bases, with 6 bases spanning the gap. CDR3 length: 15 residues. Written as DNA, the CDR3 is TGTGCCAGCAGCCAAGAGGCCCTCTCCTACAATGAGCAGTTCTTC. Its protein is CASSQEALSYNEQFF.

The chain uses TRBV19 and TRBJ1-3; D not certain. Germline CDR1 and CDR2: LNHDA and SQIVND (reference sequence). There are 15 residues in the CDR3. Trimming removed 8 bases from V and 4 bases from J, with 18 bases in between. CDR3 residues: CASRLFGQPGNTIYF. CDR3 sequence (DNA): TGTGCCAGTCGATTATTTGGCCAGCCGGGAAACACCATATATTTT.

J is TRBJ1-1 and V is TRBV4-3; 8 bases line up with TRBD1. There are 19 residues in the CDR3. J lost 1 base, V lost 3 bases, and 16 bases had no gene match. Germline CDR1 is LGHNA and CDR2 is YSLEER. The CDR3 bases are TGCGCCAGCAGCCAGCACCTGGACAGGGAACGTTGGAAGAACACTGAAGCTTTCTTT. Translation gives CASSQHLDRERWKNTEAFF.

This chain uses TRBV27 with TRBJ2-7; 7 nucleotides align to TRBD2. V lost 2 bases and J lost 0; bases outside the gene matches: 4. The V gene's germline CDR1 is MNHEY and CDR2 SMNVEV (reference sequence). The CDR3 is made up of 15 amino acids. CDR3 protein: CASSLLTSSSYEQYF. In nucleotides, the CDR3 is TGTGCCAGCAGTTTACTGACTAGCAGCTCCTACGAGCAGTACTTC.

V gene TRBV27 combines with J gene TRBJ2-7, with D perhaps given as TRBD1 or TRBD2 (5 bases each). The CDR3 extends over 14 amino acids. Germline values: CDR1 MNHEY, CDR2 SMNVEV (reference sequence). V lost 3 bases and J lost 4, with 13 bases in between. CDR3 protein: CASSFDSGGYEQYF. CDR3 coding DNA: TGTGCCAGCAGTTTCGACAGTGGAGGTTACGAGCAGTACTTC.

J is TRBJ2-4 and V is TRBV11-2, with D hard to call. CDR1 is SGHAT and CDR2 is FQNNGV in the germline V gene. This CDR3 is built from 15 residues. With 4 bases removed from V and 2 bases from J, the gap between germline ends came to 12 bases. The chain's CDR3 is CASSSPVLTKNIQYF. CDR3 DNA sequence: TGTGCCAGCAGCTCCCCCGTTTTAACCAAAAACATTCAGTACTTC.

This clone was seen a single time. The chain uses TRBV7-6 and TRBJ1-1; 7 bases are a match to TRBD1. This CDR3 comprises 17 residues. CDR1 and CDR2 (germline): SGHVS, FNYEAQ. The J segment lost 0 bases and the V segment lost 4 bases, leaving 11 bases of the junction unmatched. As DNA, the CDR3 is TGTGCCAGCAGCTCGGACAGGTTAAGGGCATTGAACACTGAAGCTTTCTTT. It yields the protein CASSSDRLRALNTEAFF.